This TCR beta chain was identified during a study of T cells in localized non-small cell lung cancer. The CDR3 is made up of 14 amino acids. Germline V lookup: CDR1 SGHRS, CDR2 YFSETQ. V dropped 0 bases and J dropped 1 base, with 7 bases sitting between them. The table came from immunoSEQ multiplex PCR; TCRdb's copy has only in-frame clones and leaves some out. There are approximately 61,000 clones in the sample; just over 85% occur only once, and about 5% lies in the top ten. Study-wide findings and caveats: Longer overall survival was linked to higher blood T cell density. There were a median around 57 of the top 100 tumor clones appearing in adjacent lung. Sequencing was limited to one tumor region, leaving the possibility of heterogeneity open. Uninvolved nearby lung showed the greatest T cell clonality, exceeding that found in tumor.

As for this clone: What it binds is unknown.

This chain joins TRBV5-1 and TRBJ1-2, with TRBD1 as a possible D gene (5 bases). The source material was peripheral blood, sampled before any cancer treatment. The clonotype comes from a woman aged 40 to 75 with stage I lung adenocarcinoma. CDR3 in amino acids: CASSLEGRNYGYTF. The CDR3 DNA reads TGCGCCAGCAGCTTGGAGGGGCGTAACTATGGCTACACCTTC.